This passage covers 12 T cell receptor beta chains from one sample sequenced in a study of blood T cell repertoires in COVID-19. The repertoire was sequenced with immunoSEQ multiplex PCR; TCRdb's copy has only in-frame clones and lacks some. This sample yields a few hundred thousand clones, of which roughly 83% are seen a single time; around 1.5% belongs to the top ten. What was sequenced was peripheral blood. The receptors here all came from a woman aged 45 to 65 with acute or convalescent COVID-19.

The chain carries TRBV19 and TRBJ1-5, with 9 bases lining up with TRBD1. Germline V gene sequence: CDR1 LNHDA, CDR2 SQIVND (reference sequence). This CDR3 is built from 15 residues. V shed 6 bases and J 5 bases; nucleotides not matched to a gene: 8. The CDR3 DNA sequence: TGTGCCAGTAGCCACGGACAGGGGAGCTATCAGCCCCAGCATTTT. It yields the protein CASSHGQGSYQPQHF.

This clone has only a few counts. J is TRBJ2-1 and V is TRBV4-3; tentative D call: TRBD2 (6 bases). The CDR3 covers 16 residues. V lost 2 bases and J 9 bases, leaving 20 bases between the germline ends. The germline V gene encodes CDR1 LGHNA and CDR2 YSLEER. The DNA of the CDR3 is TGCGCCAGCAGCCAACTCACCGGGACTGAAGGCGGTGAGCAGTTCTTC. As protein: CASSQLTGTEGGEQFF.

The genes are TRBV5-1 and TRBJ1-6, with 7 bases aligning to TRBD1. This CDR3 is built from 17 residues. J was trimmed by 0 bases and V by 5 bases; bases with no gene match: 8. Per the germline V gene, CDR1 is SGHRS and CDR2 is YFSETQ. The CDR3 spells CASRITGASSYNSPLHF. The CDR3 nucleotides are TGCGCCAGCAGAATCACAGGGGCAAGCTCCTATAATTCACCCCTCCACTTT. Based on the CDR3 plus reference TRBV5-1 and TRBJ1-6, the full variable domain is KAGVTQTPRYLIKTRGQQVTLSCSPISGHRSVSWYQQTPGQGLQFLFEYFSETQRNKGNFPGRFSGRQFSNSRSEMNVSTLELGDSALYLCASRITGASSYNSPLHFGNGTRLTVT.

For the CDR3, the DNA is TGCGCCAGCAGCCAAGGCGGACAGCCTAACTATGGCTACACCTTC. It yields the protein CASSQGGQPNYGYTF. The gene calls are TRBV4-3 and TRBJ1-2; the D gene is possibly TRBD1 (6 bases). The V and J ends lost 1 base and 0 bases respectively, with 9 bases between them. Looked up from germline, CDR1 is LGHNA and CDR2 is YSLEER. This CDR3 comprises 15 residues.

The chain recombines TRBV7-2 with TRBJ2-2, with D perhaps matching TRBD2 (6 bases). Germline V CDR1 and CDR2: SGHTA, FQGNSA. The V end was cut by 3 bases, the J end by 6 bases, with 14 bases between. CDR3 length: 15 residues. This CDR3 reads CASSFSDGSPGELFF. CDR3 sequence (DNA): TGTGCCAGCAGCTTTTCGGACGGGAGCCCCGGGGAGCTGTTTTTT.

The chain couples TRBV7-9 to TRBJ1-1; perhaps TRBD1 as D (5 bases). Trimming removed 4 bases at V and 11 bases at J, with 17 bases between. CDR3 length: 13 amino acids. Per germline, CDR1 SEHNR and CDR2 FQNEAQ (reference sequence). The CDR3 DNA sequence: TGTGCCAGCAGCTCAGACACGGGACTCTTGGCTTTCTTT. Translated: CASSSDTGLLAFF.

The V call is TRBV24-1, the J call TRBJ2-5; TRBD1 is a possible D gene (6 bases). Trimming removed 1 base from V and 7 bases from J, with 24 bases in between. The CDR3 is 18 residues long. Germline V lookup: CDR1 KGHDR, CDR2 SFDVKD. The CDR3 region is CATSDLDATGPTGGTQYF. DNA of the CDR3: TGTGCCACCAGTGATTTAGACGCGACAGGCCCAACCGGTGGGACCCAGTACTTC.

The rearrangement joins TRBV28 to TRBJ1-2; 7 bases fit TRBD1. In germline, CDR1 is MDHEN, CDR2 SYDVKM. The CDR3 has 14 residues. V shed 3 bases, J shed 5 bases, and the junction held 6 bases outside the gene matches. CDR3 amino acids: CASSLTGKIYGYTF. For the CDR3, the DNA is TGTGCCAGCAGTTTGACAGGGAAAATATATGGCTACACCTTC.

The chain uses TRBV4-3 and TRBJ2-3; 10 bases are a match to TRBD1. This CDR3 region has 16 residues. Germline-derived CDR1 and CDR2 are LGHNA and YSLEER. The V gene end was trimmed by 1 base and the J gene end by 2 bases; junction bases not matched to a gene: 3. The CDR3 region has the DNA TGCGCCAGCAGCCAAGCGGGACAGGGGTTCACAGATACGCAGTATTTT. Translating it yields CASSQAGQGFTDTQYF.

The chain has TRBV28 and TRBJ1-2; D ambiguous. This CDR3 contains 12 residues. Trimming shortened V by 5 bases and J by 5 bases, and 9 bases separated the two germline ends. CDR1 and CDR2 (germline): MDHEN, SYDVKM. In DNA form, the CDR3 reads TGTGCCAGCAGTGCGAATGCGTATGGCTACACCTTC. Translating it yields CASSANAYGYTF.

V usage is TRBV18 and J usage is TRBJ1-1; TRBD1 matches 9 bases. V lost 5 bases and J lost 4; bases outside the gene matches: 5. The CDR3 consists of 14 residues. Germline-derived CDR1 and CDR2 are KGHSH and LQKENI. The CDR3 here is CASSLQGAATEAFF. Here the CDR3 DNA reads TGTGCCAGCTCATTACAGGGGGCTGCCACTGAAGCTTTCTTT.

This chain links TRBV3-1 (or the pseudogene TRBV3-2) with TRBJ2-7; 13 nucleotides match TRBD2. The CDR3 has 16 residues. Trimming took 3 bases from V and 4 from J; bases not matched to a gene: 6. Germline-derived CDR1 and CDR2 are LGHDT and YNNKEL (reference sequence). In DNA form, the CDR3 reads TGTGCCAGCAGCCACAGGACTAGCGGGAGAACATACGAGCAGTACTTC. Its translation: CASSHRTSGRTYEQYF.